Below, 30 T cell receptor beta chains from the same sample are listed, as sequenced in a study of blood T cell repertoires in COVID-19. Clones were read by immunoSEQ multiplex PCR, and TCRdb kept only the in-frame ones, dropping some. Here the sample spans roughly 73,000 clones, about 84% being singletons. Sequenced sample: peripheral blood. These receptor sequences come from a woman in her fifties or sixties with acute or convalescent COVID-19.

The chain uses TRBV14 and TRBJ1-2; D is perhaps TRBD1 (6 bases). The CDR3 has 14 amino acids. Trimming cost V 4 bases and J 4 bases, with 13 bases left between them. Looked up from germline, CDR1 is SGHDN and CDR2 is FVKESK. CDR3 amino acids: CASSRDRLLYGYTF. Written as DNA, the CDR3 is TGTGCCAGCAGCCGAGACAGGCTCCTCTATGGCTACACCTTC.

This clone was observed once. V is TRBV28 and J is TRBJ1-2; no definite D call. The CDR3 loop spans 13 amino acids. The germline V gene encodes CDR1 MDHEN and CDR2 SYDVKM. With 8 bases removed from V and 4 bases from J, the gap between germline ends came to 14 bases. This CDR3 is CASAVSGSYGYTF. CDR3 nucleotides: TGTGCCAGCGCCGTTTCCGGGAGCTATGGCTACACCTTC.

This clone is a singleton in its sample. The V call is TRBV10-3, the J call TRBJ2-3; 9 bases line up with TRBD2. Germline V gene sequence: CDR1 ENHRY, CDR2 SYGVKD. The CDR3 is 14 residues long. V lost 2 bases and J lost 3; bases outside the gene matches: 0. CDR3 nucleotides: TGTGCCATCAGTGAGACTAGCGGGACAGATACGCAGTATTTT. Amino acid sequence: CAISETSGTDTQYF.

This clone was seen more than once but under ten times. The chain employs TRBV2 and TRBJ1-6, with 10 bases fitting TRBD1. V dropped 3 bases and J dropped 8; count of bases not matched to a gene: 4. There are 15 residues in the CDR3. Germline CDR1 reads SNHLY; CDR2 reads FYNNEI. The CDR3 here is CASSETGQGYSPLHF. CDR3 nucleotide sequence: TGTGCCAGCAGTGAGACGGGACAGGGGTATTCACCCCTCCACTTT.

This rearrangement joins TRBV4-2 to TRBJ1-2; no clear D gene. Trimming stripped 0 bases from V and 0 bases from J, with 5 bases between. Germline V gene sequence: CDR1 LGHNA, CDR2 YNFKEQ. The CDR3 covers 14 residues. The CDR3, as DNA: TGTGCCAGCAGCCAAGACAGGTCTAACTATGGCTACACCTTC. Encoded protein: CASSQDRSNYGYTF.

Regarding this clone: The junction and the germline gene differ at one end; a read error may be behind it. This chain joins TRBV30 and TRBJ1-1; TRBD1 agrees at 11 bases. Germline V gene lookup returns CDR1 GTSNPN and CDR2 SVGIG (reference sequence). The CDR3 is 12 amino acids. CDR3: CAWSVLGTGGLF. The CDR3 DNA reads as TGTGCCTGGAGTGTACTAGGGACAGGGGGACTTTTT.

V and J are TRBV7-2 and TRBJ2-1; TRBD2 aligns across 9 bases. CDR3 size: 14 residues. V dropped 1 base and J dropped 7; count of bases not matched to a gene: 2. CDR1 SGHTA and CDR2 FQGNSA come from the germline V gene. CDR3 DNA: TGTGCCAGCAGCTTAGGGCTAGCGGGAAATGAGCAGTTCTTC. It specifies CASSLGLAGNEQFF.

CDR3 bases: TGTGCCAGCAGCCCTAGCGGGGGCCAACGAGAGACCCAGTACTTC. Translated: CASSPSGGQRETQYF. The V gene is TRBV5-4, the J gene TRBJ2-5; 10 nucleotides align to TRBD2. After removal of 4 bases from V and 4 bases from J, the junction contained 7 bases not matched to a gene. The CDR3 consists of 15 residues. The germline V gene encodes CDR1 SGHNT and CDR2 YYREEE (reference sequence).

This chain links TRBV10-3 with TRBJ1-6, with 7 bases fitting TRBD1. The CDR3 spans 13 residues. The V segment lost 6 bases and the J segment 9 bases; nucleotides outside the gene matches: 5. The V gene's germline CDR1 is ENHRY and CDR2 SYGVKD. CDR3 bases: TGTGCCATCAGAGACAGGGAAGCTTCACCCCTCCACTTT. This encodes CAIRDREASPLHF.

This clone was detected only once. The rearrangement uses TRBV28 and TRBJ1-2, with TRBD1 as a possible D gene (5 bases). In germline, CDR1 is MDHEN, CDR2 SYDVKM. The CDR3 has 12 amino acids. The ends were cut back, 10 bases at V and 9 bases at J, with 18 bases in the middle. CDR3 nucleotides: TGTGCCATGGGGACTTCCGCTGGCAGCTACACCTTC. Its protein product is CAMGTSAGSYTF.

This chain joins TRBV18 and TRBJ1-4; 8 bases align to TRBD1. Germline assignment: CDR1 KGHSH and CDR2 LQKENI. The ends lost 3 bases at V and 7 bases at J; junction bases unmatched: 1. The CDR3 contains 13 residues. CDR3 coding DNA: TGTGCCAGCTCACCGACAGGGGCTGAAAAACTGTTTTTT. This gives the protein CASSPTGAEKLFF.

This sequence joins TRBV6-5 and TRBJ1-3; D is unclear. This CDR3 has 13 amino acids. CDR1 is MNHEY, CDR2 SVGAGI, per germline. V dropped 5 bases and J dropped 2 bases, with 7 bases sitting between them. The CDR3 region has the DNA TGTGCCAGCAGTAGCCCCGCTGGAAACACCATATATTTT. Amino acids: CASSSPAGNTIYF.

The gene calls are TRBV19 and TRBJ1-5; 8 bases map to TRBD1. The V gene end was trimmed by 1 base and the J gene end by 4 bases; junction bases not matched to a gene: 3. CDR3 length equals 15 residues. The germline CDR1 and CDR2 sequences are LNHDA and SQIVND (reference sequence). For the CDR3, the DNA is TGTGCCAGTAGTATAGCAGGGGGCGAGAATCAGCCCCAGCATTTT. Translated: CASSIAGGENQPQHF.

The chain joins TRBV7-2 to TRBJ2-1; D possibly corresponds to TRBD2 (6 bases). Deletions cut 4 bases from V and 8 bases from J, with 18 bases between. The CDR3 loop spans 15 amino acids. Germline V gene lookup returns CDR1 SGHTA and CDR2 FQGNSA. In nucleotides, the CDR3 is TGTGCCAGCAGCTATGAGCGTGGACTACGGGATGAGCAGTTCTTC. As protein: CASSYERGLRDEQFF.

V is TRBV7-6 and J is TRBJ2-5, with 7 bases fitting TRBD1. V gave up 5 bases and J gave up 3 bases; unmatched junction bases: 12. This CDR3 has 16 amino acids. Germline V gives CDR1 SGHVS, CDR2 FNYEAQ. Here the CDR3 reads CASSLQQGFGKETQYF. CDR3 DNA: TGTGCCAGCAGCCTCCAACAGGGGTTTGGAAAAGAGACCCAGTACTTC.

This clone has just a few counts. The chain has TRBV11-3 and TRBJ2-2; weak D call: TRBD2 (6 bases). Trimming stripped 5 bases from V and 6 bases from J, with 25 bases between. This CDR3 has 18 amino acids. Germline V gives CDR1 SGHNT, CDR2 YENEEA. CDR3 region: CASSVRLGSGDRPGELFF. In DNA form, the CDR3 reads TGTGCCAGCAGCGTCCGATTGGGGTCGGGGGATCGTCCCGGGGAGCTGTTTTTT.

This chain joins TRBV5-1 and TRBJ1-5, with 8 bases that match TRBD1. The germline V gene has CDR1 SGHRS and CDR2 YFSETQ. This CDR3 region has 15 residues. Trimming at V came to 4 bases and at J to 6 bases, leaving 9 bases not matched to a gene. CDR3 sequence reads: CASSPTGQGAQPQHF. The CDR3 region has the DNA TGCGCCAGCAGCCCCACTGGACAGGGTGCTCAGCCCCAGCATTTT.

This rearrangement joins TRBV18 to TRBJ2-7, with TRBD1 identical over 7 bases. Per germline, CDR1 KGHSH and CDR2 LQKENI. V shed 0 bases and J 4 bases; nucleotides not matched to a gene: 9. There are 16 residues in the CDR3. CDR3 sequence reads: CASSPPNRDSLYEQYF. CDR3 DNA sequence: TGTGCCAGCTCACCACCGAACCGGGACAGCCTTTACGAGCAGTACTTC.

The genes are TRBV5-1 and TRBJ2-5; 9 positions match TRBD2. Germline V gene sequence: CDR1 SGHRS, CDR2 YFSETQ. The CDR3 has 14 amino acids. The V segment lost 6 bases and the J segment 5 bases; nucleotides outside the gene matches: 8. CDR3 residues: CASMAGGAGETQYF. DNA for the CDR3: TGCGCCAGCATGGCGGGGGGGGCCGGGGAGACCCAGTACTTC.

This clone was found once. The chain joins TRBV28 to TRBJ1-6, with D possibly matching TRBD1 (5 bases). Deletions cut 3 bases from V and 9 bases from J, with 15 bases between. Germline V CDR1 and CDR2: MDHEN, SYDVKM. The CDR3 spans 15 residues. CDR3 amino acids: CASSLGSGYRSPLHF. Here the CDR3 DNA reads TGTGCCAGCAGTTTGGGGTCAGGGTATCGTTCACCCCTCCACTTT.

This chain uses TRBV12-5 with TRBJ2-1; 10 nucleotides agree with TRBD2. With V trimmed by 2 bases and J by 8 bases, 3 bases remained unmatched. This CDR3 has 14 amino acids. Germline assignment: CDR1 LGHNT and CDR2 FRNRAP. CDR3 sequence (DNA): TGTGCTAGTGGTTTGCTAGCGGGAGTGGATGAGCAGTTCTTC. Encoded protein: CASGLLAGVDEQFF.

The V gene is TRBV11-2, the J gene TRBJ2-7, with 8 bases that match TRBD2. Germline values: CDR1 SGHAT, CDR2 FQNNGV. Unmatched junction bases numbered 13, after V lost 3 bases and J lost 6 bases. This CDR3 is built from 16 residues. The chain's CDR3 is CASSLESGSGGFEQYF. In nucleotides, the CDR3 is TGTGCCAGCAGCTTGGAGAGCGGGAGCGGAGGGTTCGAGCAGTACTTC.

V and J are TRBV2 and TRBJ1-5; the match to TRBD1 covers 8 bases. V was pared by 6 bases and J by 5 bases, with 9 bases of the junction left unmatched. CDR1 is SNHLY, CDR2 FYNNEI, per germline. This CDR3 region has 15 residues. The CDR3 DNA sequence: TGTGCCAGCAGAAAGGACAGGGATAGTCATCAGCCCCAGCATTTT. It translates to CASRKDRDSHQPQHF.

The chain employs TRBV28 and TRBJ2-1, with D unresolved. Germline assignment: CDR1 MDHEN and CDR2 SYDVKM. V lost 4 bases, J lost 2 bases, and 15 bases lay in between. This CDR3 comprises 16 residues. The CDR3 spells CASSSRSATAYNEQFF. The CDR3 nucleotides are TGTGCCAGCAGTTCCCGTTCGGCTACAGCCTACAATGAGCAGTTCTTC.

The CDR3 region has the DNA TGTGCCAGTAGTCCCCTAGTAGGGCAGGGGACAGATACGCAGTATTTT. Its protein product is CASSPLVGQGTDTQYF. The chain uses TRBV19 and TRBJ2-3, with a tentative D call TRBD1 (6 bases). V was trimmed by 5 bases and J by 3 bases, leaving 18 bases between them. Germline values: CDR1 LNHDA, CDR2 SQIVND (reference sequence). The CDR3 totals 16 residues.

This clone has a single count. The rearrangement uses TRBV11-2 and TRBJ1-2; 9 bases fit TRBD1. Germline lookup yields CDR1 SGHAT and CDR2 FQNNGV. After removal of 4 bases from V and 8 bases from J, the junction contained 14 bases not matched to a gene. This CDR3 has 16 residues. The CDR3 protein is CASSSPSTGGSEGYTF. In DNA form, the CDR3 reads TGTGCCAGCAGCTCCCCTTCGACAGGGGGGTCGGAGGGCTACACCTTC.

The gene calls are TRBV7-3 and TRBJ2-1; 11 bases fit TRBD2. Germline V gene lookup returns CDR1 SGHTA and CDR2 FQGTGA. Germline trimming cut 2 bases from V and 9 bases from J; bases unmatched to any gene: 3. The CDR3 consists of 14 residues. CDR3 in amino acids: CASSLSLAGGEQFF. The DNA of the CDR3 is TGTGCCAGCAGCTTATCCCTAGCGGGAGGTGAGCAGTTCTTC.

This sequence joins TRBV28 and TRBJ1-4, with a weak D call TRBD1 (6 bases). CDR1 is MDHEN and CDR2 is SYDVKM in the germline V gene. V lost 6 bases, J lost 4 bases, and 15 bases lay in between. This CDR3 is 15 amino acids long. This CDR3 is CASSPAGGLNEKLFF. In DNA, the CDR3 is TGTGCCAGCAGCCCCGCGGGGGGCCTTAATGAAAAACTGTTTTTT.

This clone appeared a single time. The CDR3 DNA is TGCGCCAGCAGCTTTAGTCAAGACACAGATACGCAGTATTTT. Protein sequence: CASSFSQDTDTQYF. The chain recombines TRBV5-1 with TRBJ2-3; D is undetermined. V was pared by 2 bases and J by 2 bases, with 9 bases between. CDR1 and CDR2 from the germline V gene are SGHRS and YFSETQ. This CDR3 comprises 14 residues.

This rearrangement joins TRBV29-1 to TRBJ2-3, with a tentative D call TRBD2 (6 bases). The CDR3 length is 13 residues. Per germline, CDR1 SQVTM and CDR2 ANQGSEA. V was shortened by 5 bases and J by 1 base, with 10 bases between the two germline ends. The CDR3, as DNA: TGCAGCGTTCGGGACTTACGCACAGATACGCAGTATTTT. Translating it yields CSVRDLRTDTQYF.